These 20 T cell receptor beta chains were sequenced from one sample in a study of CD8+ T cells in alopecia areata. The sequencing template was cDNA reverse transcribed from extracted RNA. Libraries were prepared by immunoSEQ multiplex PCR; TCRdb keeps only in-frame clonotypes and omits some of them. The sample lists under 250,000 clones, around 50% occurring once. Sequencing was carried out using CD8+ T cells sorted from blood. These receptors were taken from a human donor in good health.

The chain couples TRBV27 to TRBJ2-1, with D uncertain. The CDR3 is made up of 14 amino acids. Looked up from germline, CDR1 is MNHEY and CDR2 is SMNVEV (reference sequence). Trimming shortened V by 3 bases and J by 2 bases, and 8 bases separated the two germline ends. CDR3 protein: CASSFYFTYNEQFF. The CDR3 coding sequence is TGTGCCAGCAGTTTCTATTTCACCTACAATGAGCAGTTCTTC.

The CDR3 sequence: CASSEPGGGPDTQYF. The CDR3 DNA is TGTGCCAGCAGTGAACCAGGGGGGGGACCAGATACGCAGTATTTT. The rearrangement joins TRBV2 to TRBJ2-3; the D gene could be TRBD1 or TRBD2 (7 bases each). This CDR3 region has 15 residues. The V end lost 2 bases, the J end lost 4 bases, and 13 bases lay between the germline ends. Germline CDR1 is SNHLY and CDR2 is FYNNEI.

V usage is TRBV7-9 and J usage is TRBJ1-6; D may be TRBD1 (6 bases). Trimming took off 5 bases at V and 8 bases at J, with 19 bases between the two ends. Per germline, CDR1 SEHNR and CDR2 FQNEAQ (reference sequence). The CDR3 is 16 residues long. CDR3 coding DNA: TGTGCCAGCAGCCCTCCGAGGGCAGGGGAGGATTCACCCCTCCACTTT. This translates into CASSPPRAGEDSPLHF. The full variable domain, rest sourced from reference TRBV7-9 and TRBJ1-6, is DTGVSQNPRHKITKRGQNVTFRCDPISEHNRLYWYRQTLGQGPEFLTYFQNEAQLEKSRLLSDRFSAERPKGSFSTLEIQRTEQGDSAMYLCASSPPRAGEDSPLHFGNGTRLTVT.

V and J are TRBV5-6 and TRBJ1-1, with D uncertain. With 2 bases removed from V and 3 bases from J, the gap between germline ends came to 8 bases. This CDR3 spans 13 amino acids. Per germline, CDR1 SGHDT and CDR2 YYEEEE. The CDR3 sequence: CASSFGDDTEAFF. CDR3 bases: TGTGCCAGCAGCTTCGGAGATGACACTGAAGCTTTCTTT.

The rearrangement joins TRBV30 to TRBJ1-2; D gene ambiguous. With 1 base removed from V and 8 bases from J, the gap between germline ends came to 8 bases. The CDR3 is made up of 11 amino acids. From germline, CDR1 is GTSNPN and CDR2 SVGIG (reference sequence). The CDR3 spells CAWSEGGGYTF. The CDR3 DNA follows: TGTGCCTGGAGTGAGGGAGGCGGCTACACCTTC.

This clone was observed a few times. This chain joins TRBV29-1 and TRBJ2-7; possibly TRBD2 for D (5 bases). The CDR3 spans 12 residues. The germline CDR1 and CDR2 sequences are SQVTM and ANQGSEA. Trimming took off 5 bases at V and 7 bases at J, with 15 bases between the two ends. The CDR3 bases are TGCAGCGTTCCCTTGCCGACGGGGGAGCAGTACTTC. Protein sequence: CSVPLPTGEQYF.

The chain joins TRBV27 to TRBJ1-6, with D perhaps TRBD1 (5 bases). CDR1 is MNHEY and CDR2 is SMNVEV in the germline V gene (reference sequence). The CDR3 sequence is 15 residues long. V dropped 4 bases and J dropped 11 bases, with 18 bases sitting between them. The CDR3 here is CASSSGPSGGTPLHF. For the CDR3, the DNA is TGTGCCAGCAGTTCAGGGCCTTCCGGGGGGACACCCCTCCACTTT.

In this sample, this clone turned up a few times. The chain employs TRBV5-8 and TRBJ1-4; D uncertain. CDR1 and CDR2 (germline): SGHTS, YDEGEE. This CDR3 region has 17 residues. Trimming stripped 0 bases from V and 0 bases from J, with 12 bases between. CDR3 loop: CASSLVRTSATNEKLFF. As DNA, the CDR3 is TGTGCCAGCAGCTTGGTCCGCACTTCCGCAACTAATGAAAAACTGTTTTTT.

The V and J genes are TRBV7-6 and TRBJ2-3, with D hard to call. The germline gives CDR1 SGHVS, CDR2 FNYEAQ. The V gene lost 5 bases and the J gene lost 5 bases, with 8 bases spanning the gap. This CDR3 comprises 12 residues. The CDR3 loop reads CASSGFGDTQYF. The DNA of the CDR3 is TGTGCCAGCAGCGGATTCGGAGATACGCAGTATTTT.

The V gene is TRBV13, the J gene TRBJ2-1, with a possible D match to TRBD1 (6 bases). The CDR3 sequence is 15 residues long. V was shortened by 5 bases and J by 3 bases, with 14 bases between the two germline ends. Germline V gene sequence: CDR1 PRHDT, CDR2 FYEKMQ (reference sequence). The DNA of the CDR3 is TGTGCCAGCAGCACCCACAGGGACGGCTACAATGAGCAGTTCTTC. It encodes CASSTHRDGYNEQFF.

V gene TRBV5-6 combines with J gene TRBJ2-7; 8 nucleotides agree with TRBD1. CDR1 is SGHDT and CDR2 is YYEEEE in the germline V gene. J gave up 6 bases and V 4 bases, and 12 bases lay outside the gene matches. The CDR3 is made up of 15 amino acids. CDR3 region: CASSRTPGQASEQYF. In DNA, the CDR3 is TGTGCCAGCAGCCGAACCCCGGGACAGGCCAGCGAGCAGTACTTC.

This clone was counted ten times or more. V usage is TRBV5-4 and J usage is TRBJ2-3, with TRBD2 identical over 7 bases. Trimming took 4 bases from V and 4 from J; bases not matched to a gene: 9. The CDR3 extends over 15 amino acids. CDR1 and CDR2 from the germline V gene are SGHNT and YYREEE (reference sequence). In nucleotides, the CDR3 is TGTGCCAGCAGCCGGCGGGCGGGGGAGCCAGATACGCAGTATTTT. Its protein product is CASSRRAGEPDTQYF.

The chain combines TRBV27 with TRBJ2-1; either TRBD1 or TRBD2 may supply D (5 bases each). Looked up from germline, CDR1 is MNHEY and CDR2 is SMNVEV (reference sequence). The ends were cut back, 5 bases at V and 4 bases at J, with 18 bases in the middle. The CDR3 length is 16 residues. CDR3 loop: CASSIDHGTEYNEQFF. The CDR3 DNA sequence: TGTGCCAGCAGTATCGACCACGGGACGGAATACAATGAGCAGTTCTTC.

The chain joins TRBV5-4 to TRBJ2-3; D uncertain. The CDR3 is 13 amino acids. V lost 0 bases and J lost 3, with 5 bases in between. Germline-derived CDR1 and CDR2 are SGHNT and YYREEE (reference sequence). The CDR3: CASSLAETDTQYF. Here the CDR3 DNA reads TGTGCCAGCAGCTTGGCGGAGACAGATACGCAGTATTTT.

This clone was seen a few times. V is TRBV27 and J is TRBJ2-2; D not resolved. CDR3 size: 12 residues. V was trimmed by 11 bases and J by 4 bases, leaving 11 bases between them. Germline V CDR1 and CDR2: MNHEY, SMNVEV (reference sequence). The CDR3 region is CAVRMATGELFF. The CDR3 DNA reads TGTGCCGTCCGGATGGCCACCGGGGAGCTGTTTTTT.

V and J are TRBV30 and TRBJ2-4; tentative D call: TRBD1 (7 bases). The germline CDR1 and CDR2 sequences are GTSNPN and SVGIG (reference sequence). This CDR3 contains 15 residues. Trimming stripped 0 bases from V and 6 bases from J, with 15 bases between. CDR3 region: CAWSVPPGGTNIQYF. The CDR3 bases are TGTGCCTGGAGTGTACCGCCAGGGGGGACAAACATTCAGTACTTC.

This clone is a singleton in its sample. The chain couples TRBV7-9 to TRBJ2-3; D uncertain. The ends were cut back, 5 bases at V and 4 bases at J, with 16 bases in the middle. This CDR3 has 15 amino acids. Germline loops: CDR1 SEHNR, CDR2 FQNEAQ (reference sequence). CDR3 sequence (DNA): TGTGCCAGCAGCCATCCGACCCACAAGGCAGATACGCAGTATTTT. It translates to CASSHPTHKADTQYF.

V is TRBV6-6 and J is TRBJ1-2; D is ambiguous. This CDR3 has 13 residues. Germline CDR1 and CDR2: MNHNY and SVGAGI (reference sequence). V was pared by 5 bases and J by 6 bases, with 13 bases between. CDR3: CASSTRSRDGYTF. The CDR3 DNA sequence: TGTGCCAGCAGTACTCGGAGTCGGGATGGCTACACCTTC.

This clone was detected only a few times. The chain combines TRBV30 with TRBJ2-7, with D uncertain. From germline, CDR1 is GTSNPN and CDR2 SVGIG (reference sequence). V lost 8 bases and J 4 bases, leaving 21 bases between the germline ends. The CDR3 loop spans 14 amino acids. The CDR3 sequence is CAPRERVGQYEQYF. The CDR3 nucleotides are TGTGCCCCCCGAGAGAGAGTGGGCCAATACGAGCAGTACTTC.

The chain uses TRBV25-1 and TRBJ2-7, with D perhaps matching TRBD2 (6 bases). V lost 4 bases and J 3 bases, leaving 19 bases between the germline ends. Germline CDR1 MGHDK, CDR2 SYGVNS. The CDR3 extends over 16 amino acids. CDR3 nucleotides: TGTGCCAGCAGTGTAGGGCTGACTAGTGGGATCTACGAGCAGTACTTC. Residues: CASSVGLTSGIYEQYF.